These 16 T cell receptor beta chains came from one sample sequenced in a study of regulatory T cells in long-lasting Graves disease (dated by TCRdb to the early 2020s). The time point label for this specimen denotes: newly diagnosed GD, antithyroid drugs for less than 3 months. For both TCR sequencing and RNA sequencing, RNA was extracted from PBMCs in TRIzol. The method behind the library was multiplex PCR. The instrument given in TCRdb is Illumina HiSeq 4000. iRepertoire HTBI primers and Arm-PCR amplification of CDR3 regions were used to construct TCR beta libraries. TCRdb took the public reads, trimmed them with fastp at Q25, ran MiXCR for clone calling and kept in-frame beta chains. Identical CDR3 protein sequences are pooled into one entry, listed with their most common genes and DNA. The sample includes 350,000 to 500,000 distinct CDR3 sequences, with 14% observed a single time. Under 20% of the sample belongs to the ten largest clones.

These data are also associated with another study on T cells in Graves' hyperthyroidism and ophthalmopathy.

The sequenced sample was peripheral blood mononuclear cells (PBMCs), obtained at new diagnosis, from a patient treated with antithyroid drugs. These receptors came from a woman between 45 and 60 years old with Graves disease. Donor details come from another sample of the same person, matched by shared clones.

CDR3 amino acids: CASSPGQGIYGYTF. CDR3 nucleotides: TGTGCCAGCTCACCAGGACAGGGGATCTATGGCTACACCTTC. This chain links TRBV18 with TRBJ1-2; 9 nucleotides match TRBD1. Germline loops: CDR1 KGHSH, CDR2 LQKENI. CDR3 size: 14 residues. V gave up 2 bases and J gave up 4 bases; unmatched junction bases: 2.

This clonotype was found many times. The chain is built from TRBV18 and TRBJ1-4; D gene ambiguous. The CDR3 has 15 residues. CDR1 and CDR2 from the germline V gene are KGHSH and LQKENI. The V end lost 0 bases, the J end lost 4 bases, and 9 bases lay between the germline ends. The chain's CDR3 is CASSPPSEGNEKLFF. The CDR3 region has the DNA TGTGCCAGCTCACCACCTTCTGAGGGTAATGAAAAACTGTTTTTT.

This clonotype was recorded many times. This sequence joins TRBV12-3 or TRBV12-4 and TRBJ1-4, with a possible D match to TRBD1 (5 bases). With 4 bases removed from V and 2 bases from J, the gap between germline ends came to 14 bases. The CDR3 is 16 amino acids. The CDR3 DNA is TGTGCCAGCAGTTGGGGGGGTCCGGCGACTAATGAAAAACTGTTTTTT. This codes for CASSWGGPATNEKLFF.

In its sample, this clonotype was seen many times. The rearrangement links TRBV18 to TRBJ2-7; 7 bases fit TRBD1. CDR1 is KGHSH and CDR2 is LQKENI in the germline V gene. This CDR3 spans 12 amino acids. The V segment lost 2 bases and the J segment 5 bases; nucleotides outside the gene matches: 0. The CDR3 DNA follows: TGTGCCAGCTCACCAGACAGGGACGAGCAGTACTTC. Its translation: CASSPDRDEQYF.

This clonotype was seen ten or more times. The chain combines TRBV30 with TRBJ1-4; TRBD1 might be the D (5 bases). This CDR3 is built from 14 residues. The V gene's germline CDR1 is GTSNPN and CDR2 SVGIG (reference sequence). V was cut by 1 base and J by 3 bases, with 9 bases left in between. The CDR3 region has the DNA TGTGCCTGGAGTGGCCAGGGTCCTAATGAAAAACTGTTTTTT. Translation gives CAWSGQGPNEKLFF.

This chain links TRBV2 with TRBJ2-1; 7 bases align to TRBD2. Per germline, CDR1 SNHLY and CDR2 FYNNEI. The CDR3 sequence is 12 residues long. V lost 3 bases, J lost 8 bases, and 1 base stayed unmatched. CDR3 in amino acids: CASSEGGDEQFF. The CDR3 bases are TGTGCCAGCAGTGAGGGGGGGGATGAGCAGTTCTTC. The variable domain in full, with the rest retrieved from reference TRBV2 and TRBJ2-1, is EPEVTQTPSHQVTQMGQEVILRCVPISNHLYFYWYRQILGQKVEFLVSFYNNEISEKSEIFDDQFSVERPDGSNFTLKIRSTKLEDSAMYFCASSEGGDEQFFGPGTRLTVL.

This clonotype was found a few times. The genes are TRBV5-1 and TRBJ2-5, with D possibly matching TRBD2 (5 bases). Trimming left V 3 bases short and J 5 bases short, with 11 bases between. The V gene's germline CDR1 is SGHRS and CDR2 YFSETQ. This CDR3 comprises 13 residues. CDR3 DNA: TGCGCCAGCAGCTCGGACTTGAGGGAGACCCAGTACTTC. Encoded protein: CASSSDLRETQYF.

As to this clonotype: A read error is likely here: a far larger clone is one base away. The chain carries TRBV11-3 and TRBJ2-7, with TRBD2 as a possible D gene (6 bases). The germline CDR1 and CDR2 sequences are SGHNT and YENEEA. CDR3 length equals 14 residues. The CDR3 here is CAGSLGTGSYEQYF. The CDR3 coding sequence is TGTGCCGGCAGCCTAGGGACTGGGTCCTACGAGCAGTACTTC.

This clonotype showed up many times. The V call is TRBV12-3 or TRBV12-4, the J call TRBJ1-5; D is unclear. The CDR3 covers 14 residues. The V end was cut by 1 base, the J end by 4 bases, with 8 bases between. The CDR3 sequence is CASSLGQINQPQHF. CDR3 DNA sequence: TGTGCCAGCAGTTTAGGTCAGATAAATCAGCCCCAGCATTTT.

In its sample, this clonotype was seen a few times. This chain connects TRBV3-1 to TRBJ1-1; unclear D gene. Germline V gene lookup returns CDR1 LGHDT and CDR2 YNNKEL (reference sequence). The CDR3 sequence is 14 residues long. V was pared by 2 bases and J by 4 bases, with 11 bases between. CDR3 bases: TGTGCCAGCAGCCAAAGTAATTGGGGCACTGAAGCTTTCTTT. Amino acids: CASSQSNWGTEAFF.

This clonotype was seen many times. This sequence joins TRBV12-3 or TRBV12-4 and TRBJ1-2; possible D gene TRBD1, 5 bases. The V end was cut by 7 bases, the J end by 3 bases, with 12 bases between. This CDR3 has 13 residues. Here the CDR3 reads CASTIAGDYGYTF. The CDR3 region has the DNA TGTGCCAGCACCATTGCGGGGGACTATGGCTACACCTTC.

The chain employs TRBV5-4 and TRBJ1-1, with 12 bases identical to TRBD1. V was clipped by 4 bases and J by 8 bases; unmatched bases: 6. The CDR3 runs 14 residues. The V gene's germline CDR1 is SGHNT and CDR2 YYREEE (reference sequence). Here the CDR3 DNA reads TGTGCCAGCAGCGCCGGGACAGGGGGCCAGGAAGCTTTCTTT. This codes for CASSAGTGGQEAFF.

This clonotype was recorded at least ten times. In nucleotides, the CDR3 is TGTGCCAGCAGCTTCGTAGGCAGGGACTATGGCTACACCTTC. Amino acid sequence: CASSFVGRDYGYTF. The genes are TRBV7-6 and TRBJ1-2; the D gene is possibly TRBD1 (5 bases). V was trimmed by 3 bases and J by 3 bases, leaving 11 bases between them. The germline gives CDR1 SGHVS, CDR2 FNYEAQ. The CDR3 extends over 14 amino acids.

This clonotype was found a few times. V gene TRBV18 combines with J gene TRBJ2-4; D tentatively reads TRBD1 or TRBD2 (5 bases each). From germline, CDR1 is KGHSH and CDR2 LQKENI. This CDR3 has 13 residues. The V gene lost 3 bases and the J gene lost 7 bases, with 10 bases spanning the gap. The CDR3, as DNA: TGTGCCAGCTCACCTGGGGGTGAGAACATTCAGTACTTC. Its protein is CASSPGGENIQYF.

This clonotype occurred a few times. The chain uses TRBV7-9 and TRBJ2-5, with TRBD1 matching 9 bases. CDR3 length equals 17 residues. The J segment lost 6 bases and the V segment lost 5 bases, leaving 16 bases of the junction unmatched. Germline assignment: CDR1 SEHNR and CDR2 FQNEAQ (reference sequence). CDR3 protein: CASSLTDLGQGRKTQYF. The DNA for the CDR3 is TGTGCCAGCAGCCTTACGGACTTGGGACAGGGTAGGAAGACCCAGTACTTC.

On this clonotype itself: This clone may be a read error of a much larger clone one base away. The chain has TRBV9 and TRBJ2-1; D not resolved. Germline V gives CDR1 SGDLS, CDR2 YYNGEE. The CDR3 is made up of 15 amino acids. The CDR3: CASRVWAASYNEQFF. In nucleotides, the CDR3 is TGTGCCAGCCGCGTATGGGCGGCCTCCTACAATGAGCAGTTCTTC.